Below are 29 T cell receptor beta chains sequenced from a single sample in a study of blood T cells in healthy people across ages. Primed by a sample-barcoded 5' primer and a J-beta primer mix, a second PCR proceeded for 7 to 11 cycles. From the 5' RACE reads, TCRdb called clonotypes with MiXCR, one entry per CDR3 protein. Seen here are around 650,000 distinct CDR3 sequences, 32% observed once, and the top ten hold less than 20%. The sample consisted of blood. These receptors were taken from an elderly woman in good health.

In this sample, this clonotype turned up a few times. This chain links TRBV7-2 with TRBJ2-2, with D possibly TRBD1 on 5 matching bases. V dropped 5 bases and J dropped 3 bases, with 13 bases sitting between them. CDR3 size: 15 residues. The germline V gene has CDR1 SGHTA and CDR2 FQGNSA. CDR3 DNA sequence: TGTGCCAGCAGCCCGTTCAGGGTCGACACCGGGGAGCTGTTTTTT. Translated: CASSPFRVDTGELFF. The full variable domain, its missing parts supplied by reference TRBV7-2 and TRBJ2-2, is GAGVSQSPSNKVTEKGKDVELRCDPISGHTALYWYRQSLGQGLEFLIYFQGNSAPDKSGLPSDRFSAERTGGSVSTLTIQRTQQEDSAVYLCASSPFRVDTGELFFGEGSRLTVL.

To note about this clonotype: This may arise from a read error, as a much more abundant clone is one base away. The chain employs TRBV29-1 and TRBJ2-7; D may be TRBD1 (5 bases). V was shortened by 4 bases and J by 5 bases, with 18 bases between the two germline ends. The germline V gene encodes CDR1 SQVTM and CDR2 ANQGSEA. The CDR3 is 14 residues long. CDR3 residues: CSVACHLQGNEQYF. CDR3 in DNA: TGCAGCGTTGCATGTCACTTGCAGGGCAACGAGCAGTACTTC.

The chain has TRBV7-2 and TRBJ2-6; maybe TRBD2 (7 bases). Germline V gene lookup returns CDR1 SGHTA and CDR2 FQGNSA. The CDR3 runs 15 residues. V shed 6 bases and J shed 6 bases, with 15 bases lying between them. The CDR3 sequence: CASSNNRGAANVLTF. DNA of the CDR3: TGTGCCAGCAGTAATAACCGGGGGGCGGCCAACGTCCTGACTTTC.

Ten or more counts support this clonotype. This chain connects TRBV7-2 to TRBJ2-6; no reliable D call. V lost 5 bases to trimming and J lost 0 bases, with 5 bases between them. In germline, CDR1 is SGHTA, CDR2 FQGNSA. The CDR3 covers 14 residues. The CDR3 sequence is CASSKDSGANVLTF. CDR3 bases: TGTGCCAGCAGCAAAGACTCTGGGGCCAACGTCCTGACTTTC.

CDR3 nucleotides: TGTGCCAGCAGCTTAGGGGACAGGGGGCTCCAAGAGACCCAGTACTTC. Translating it yields CASSLGDRGLQETQYF. The V and J genes are TRBV7-9 and TRBJ2-5; 12 nucleotides align to TRBD1. CDR3 size: 16 residues. Unmatched junction bases numbered 1, after V lost 1 base and J lost 1 base. The germline gives CDR1 SEHNR, CDR2 FQNEAQ (reference sequence).

The chain uses TRBV20-1 and TRBJ2-5, with TRBD2 matching 7 bases. The ends lost 6 bases at V and 4 bases at J; junction bases unmatched: 11. The CDR3 loop spans 14 amino acids. Looked up from germline, CDR1 is DFQATT and CDR2 is SNEGSKA (reference sequence). The CDR3 region has the DNA TGCAGTGCGGGGACTATGGTTGGCAGAGAGACCCAGTACTTC. Its protein is CSAGTMVGRETQYF.

This clonotype was detected ten times or more. The genes are TRBV5-1 and TRBJ1-2; D is uncertain. From germline, CDR1 is SGHRS and CDR2 YFSETQ. The CDR3 is 13 residues long. The V end was cut by 2 bases, the J end by 8 bases, with 13 bases between. The CDR3 is CASSFSFSEGYTF. CDR3 DNA: TGCGCCAGCAGCTTCTCGTTCTCGGAGGGCTACACCTTC.

This clonotype has only a few counts. J is TRBJ1-1 and V is TRBV20-1, with D unresolved. This CDR3 has 13 amino acids. Per the germline V gene, CDR1 is DFQATT and CDR2 is SNEGSKA (reference sequence). Trimming removed 3 bases from V and 2 bases from J, with 10 bases in between. CDR3 residues: CSASYSTNTEAFF. Here the CDR3 DNA reads TGCAGTGCTAGTTATTCGACCAACACTGAAGCTTTCTTT.

The rearrangement links TRBV3-1 to TRBJ1-1, with D possibly TRBD1 on 5 matching bases. This CDR3 is 17 amino acids long. The germline CDR1 and CDR2 sequences are LGHDT and YNNKEL (reference sequence). Between the trimmed V and J ends, which lost 7 bases and 0 bases, there was a span of 21 bases. The chain's CDR3 is CASKPTHEAGLNTEAFF. CDR3 nucleotide sequence: TGTGCCAGCAAGCCAACCCATGAGGCGGGACTGAACACTGAAGCTTTCTTT. Full variable domain (remainder filled in from reference TRBV3-1 and TRBJ1-1): DTAVSQTPKYLVTQMGNDKSIKCEQNLGHDTMYWYKQDSKKFLKIMFSYNNKELIINETVPNRFSPKSPDKAHLNLHINSLELGDSAVYFCASKPTHEAGLNTEAFFGQGTRLTVV.

About this clonotype: A much larger clone is a single base away; this may be a read error. The CDR3 DNA reads as TGTGCCTGTTCCGGAGTAGGGGCAGGGCCCCACGAGCAGTACTTC. It encodes CACSGVGAGPHEQYF. The chain couples TRBV30 to TRBJ2-7; TRBD1 might be the D (5 bases). The CDR3 is 15 amino acids. Trimming took off 6 bases at V and 5 bases at J, with 23 bases between the two ends. Germline V gene sequence: CDR1 GTSNPN, CDR2 SVGIG (reference sequence).

As to this clonotype: This may arise from a read error, as a much more abundant clone is one base away. The DNA of the CDR3 is TGCAGCACTGCTCCAAGCGGGGGGGCCTACGAGCAGTACTTC. Its protein product is CSTAPSGGAYEQYF. The rearrangement uses TRBV20-1 and TRBJ2-7; 10 bases agree with TRBD2. The CDR3 extends over 14 amino acids. CDR1 is DFQATT and CDR2 is SNEGSKA in the germline V gene (reference sequence).

This clonotype was seen a few times. The chain employs TRBV5-1 and TRBJ1-1; 7 nucleotides line up with TRBD1. This CDR3 has 17 residues. V was clipped by 4 bases and J by 3 bases; unmatched bases: 15. Germline-derived CDR1 and CDR2 are SGHRS and YFSETQ. CDR3 nucleotides: TGCGCCAGCAGCGGAGGGTTTTTACAGGGGCAGGACACTGAAGCTTTCTTT. Amino acid sequence: CASSGGFLQGQDTEAFF.

The sample holds many counts of this clonotype. CDR3 protein: CASSERGREGKNIQYF. As DNA, the CDR3 is TGTGCCAGCAGTGAAAGGGGCAGGGAAGGCAAAAACATTCAGTACTTC. This chain links TRBV2 with TRBJ2-4, with D possibly TRBD1 on 5 matching bases. The CDR3 has 16 residues. The V end was cut by 2 bases, the J end by 3 bases, with 14 bases between. The V gene's germline CDR1 is SNHLY and CDR2 FYNNEI.

This chain uses TRBV9 with TRBJ2-7; TRBD1 aligns across 11 bases. CDR3 length: 15 residues. J gave up 3 bases and V 3 bases, and 5 bases lay outside the gene matches. Germline V gene sequence: CDR1 SGDLS, CDR2 YYNGEE. CDR3 amino acids: CASSEGTGGGYEQYF. In DNA form, the CDR3 reads TGTGCCAGCAGCGAGGGGACAGGGGGGGGCTACGAGCAGTACTTC.

This clonotype has ten or more counts. In DNA, the CDR3 is TGTGCCAGCAGCCAAGATTGGGACAGAAGCTACGAGCAGTACTTC. This encodes CASSQDWDRSYEQYF. The chain links TRBV3-1 to TRBJ2-7; 7 bases agree with TRBD1. The CDR3 covers 15 residues. V lost 0 bases and J lost 3; bases outside the gene matches: 5. Germline V CDR1 and CDR2: LGHDT, YNNKEL (reference sequence).

Concerning this clonotype: Given the absence of the conserved phenylalanine or tryptophan at the CDR3 end, a read error is likely. V is TRBV20-1 and J is TRBJ2-1, with 7 bases identical to TRBD2. The J call is in doubt because the DNA end fits TRBJ2-7 better. The length of the CDR3 is 13 residues. The germline CDR1 and CDR2 sequences are DFQATT and SNEGSKA (reference sequence). The CDR3 coding sequence is TGCAGTGCTCCGATGCGGGGAGGGTACGAGCAGTACTAC. Protein product: CSAPMRGGYEQYY.

The CDR3 reads CASSYTRGSGRDEQYF. CDR3 coding DNA: TGTGCCAGCAGTTATACCCGGGGCTCCGGGAGGGACGAGCAGTACTTC. This chain connects TRBV6-6 to TRBJ2-4; 8 bases map to TRBD2. Gene TRBJ2-7 matches the end of the DNA better, so the J call may be wrong. There are 16 residues in the CDR3. Germline values: CDR1 MNHNY, CDR2 SVGAGI (reference sequence).

The CDR3 is CAISERSSTDTQYF. CDR3 DNA sequence: TGTGCCATCAGTGAGCGGTCATCCACAGATACGCAGTATTTT. The chain has TRBV10-3 and TRBJ2-3; D is unclear. The CDR3 runs to 14 residues. Germline V CDR1 and CDR2: ENHRY, SYGVKD. Trimming cost V 2 bases and J 2 bases, with 8 bases left between them.

This clonotype showed up many times. The chain is built from TRBV20-1 and TRBJ1-5, with D possibly matching TRBD1 (6 bases). Trimming shortened V by 4 bases and J by 4 bases, and 14 bases separated the two germline ends. The germline CDR1 and CDR2 sequences are DFQATT and SNEGSKA (reference sequence). The CDR3 loop spans 14 amino acids. The CDR3 coding sequence is TGCAGTGCTACTAGGGGGGAGTCGAATCAGCCCCAGCATTTT. Protein: CSATRGESNQPQHF.

This chain uses TRBV12-3 or TRBV12-4 with TRBJ2-7; D may be TRBD1 (7 bases). The last part of the DNA fits TRBJ2-5 better; the J call may be wrong. The CDR3 runs 13 residues. The CDR3, as DNA: TGTGCCAGCAGTTTCCAGGGGGGACAGACCCAGTACTTC. This translates into CASSFQGGQTQYF.

In the case of this clonotype: An end of the junction does not agree with germline; a read error may underlie this. This chain uses TRBV5-1 with TRBJ1-1; D unclear. Germline assignment: CDR1 SGHRS and CDR2 YFSETQ. This CDR3 has 14 residues. CDR3 sequence (DNA): TGCGCCAGCAGCTTGGCCTCGGCGAACACTGGAGCTTTCTTT. Residues: CASSLASANTGAFF. Variable domain in full (rest from reference TRBV5-1 and TRBJ1-1): KAGVTQTPRYLIKTRGQQVTLSCSPISGHRSVSWYQQTPGQGLQFLFEYFSETQRNKGNFPGRFSGRQFSNSRSEMNVSTLELGDSALYLCASSLASANTGAFFGQGTRLTVV.

The V gene is TRBV5-1, the J gene TRBJ2-1; 7 nucleotides match TRBD2. The V gene end was trimmed by 4 bases and the J gene end by 6 bases; junction bases not matched to a gene: 10. The CDR3 consists of 15 residues. CDR1 SGHRS and CDR2 YFSETQ come from the germline V gene. CDR3 nucleotides: TGCGCCAGCAGCCACTTTGGGGGGGAAATCAATGAGCAGTTCTTC. It is translated as CASSHFGGEINEQFF.

This clonotype has at least ten counts. The rearrangement links TRBV20-1 to TRBJ2-1; 7 bases agree with TRBD2. The junction had 7 bases not matched to a gene; V was cut back by 0 bases and J by 5 bases. Germline V gene lookup returns CDR1 DFQATT and CDR2 SNEGSKA (reference sequence). The length of the CDR3 is 15 residues. For the CDR3, the DNA is TGCAGTGCTAGAGACCCACGGGGGGTAAACAATGAGCAGTTCTTC. It encodes CSARDPRGVNNEQFF.

This clonotype was picked up a small number of times. A much larger clone differs from this one at a single base, so this may be a read error. The rearrangement joins TRBV6-5 to TRBJ2-5; tentatively, D is TRBD2 (7 bases). CDR1 is MNHEY, CDR2 SVGAGI, per germline. CDR3 length: 13 residues. Trimming pared 11 bases from V and 5 bases from J, leaving 18 bases between. The CDR3 loop reads CACMRGGPETQYF. The CDR3 nucleotides are TGTGCCTGCATGAGGGGGGGCCCCGAGACCCAGTACTTC.

The chain joins TRBV5-1 to TRBJ2-2; no clear D gene. Germline CDR1 and CDR2: SGHRS and YFSETQ. With 0 bases removed from V and 1 base from J, the gap between germline ends came to 4 bases. This CDR3 has 14 residues. The CDR3 coding sequence is TGCGCCAGCAGCTTGGCCTGGAACACCGGGGAGCTGTTTTTT. This translates into CASSLAWNTGELFF.

This clonotype has at least ten counts. The chain links TRBV2 to TRBJ2-7; D gene unclear. The CDR3 sequence is 12 residues long. Germline V lookup: CDR1 SNHLY, CDR2 FYNNEI. The V end lost 3 bases, the J end lost 0 bases, and 3 bases lay between the germline ends. The CDR3 nucleotides are TGTGCCAGCAGTGAGGCCTCCTACGAGCAGTACTTC. Translating gives CASSEASYEQYF.

Only a few counts were recorded for this clonotype. This chain joins TRBV3-1 and TRBJ1-1; D unclear. Germline V CDR1 and CDR2: LGHDT, YNNKEL (reference sequence). The CDR3 contains 16 residues. Deletions cut 0 bases from V and 7 bases from J, with 18 bases between. CDR3 protein: CASSQDVLAGKGEAFF. The CDR3 DNA sequence: TGTGCCAGCAGCCAAGATGTTTTGGCGGGTAAGGGTGAAGCTTTCTTT.

The gene calls are TRBV10-3 and TRBJ2-1, with no clear D. Germline lookup yields CDR1 ENHRY and CDR2 SYGVKD. The ends were cut back, 2 bases at V and 0 bases at J, with 8 bases in the middle. The CDR3 runs 15 residues. The CDR3: CAISEILSSYNEQFF. In DNA, the CDR3 is TGTGCCATCAGTGAGATACTAAGCTCCTACAATGAGCAGTTCTTC.

This clonotype was detected ten times or more. J is TRBJ2-5 and V is TRBV29-1; D gene uncertain. Germline V CDR1 and CDR2: SQVTM, ANQGSEA. The CDR3 consists of 12 residues. With 1 base removed from V and 2 bases from J, the gap between germline ends came to 5 bases. CDR3 sequence (DNA): TGCAGCGTTGAAGGGTGGCAAGAGACCCAGTACTTC. Its translation is CSVEGWQETQYF.